This T cell receptor beta chain was sequenced during a study of identical twins. Germline V gene data show CDR1 as SQVTM and CDR2 as ANQGSEA. Trimming pared 7 bases from V and 0 bases from J, leaving 5 bases between. The CDR3 consists of 11 residues. The table lists this clonotype with many counts. TCRdb redid the calling of the 5' RACE reads with MiXCR, one entry per CDR3 protein. Among 200,000 to 250,000 distinct CDR3 sequences listed, 7.5% were seen once. The same data also went into a second study, on yellow fever vaccine responses in identical twins.

This TCR derives from a woman aged 18-35 years in good health. Material for sequencing was memory (CD45RO+) T cells sorted from blood. The V gene is TRBV29-1, the J gene TRBJ2-3; D ambiguous. CDR3 amino acids: CSAASTDTQYF. The CDR3 nucleotides are TGCAGCGCAGCTAGCACAGATACGCAGTATTTT.